The entry below gives a single T cell receptor beta chain sequence along with its context. Clones were sequenced by immunoSEQ multiplex PCR, and TCRdb holds only the in-frame ones, with some missing. The profile shows 90,000 to 120,000 clones, about nine tenths of them singletons. Trimming stripped 9 bases from V and 7 bases from J, with 13 bases between. The CDR3 consists of 12 residues. The data originate from a study of blood T cell repertoires in COVID-19. The chain employs TRBV23-1 and TRBJ1-5; TRBD1 might be the D (6 bases). TRBV23-1 is noted as an ORF with a role that remains uncertain. This clonotype originated in a woman in her thirties with acute or convalescent COVID-19. Sequenced material: peripheral blood. In nucleotides, the CDR3 is TGCGCCAGTGGACAGCTCAGGCAGCCCCAGCATTTT. Amino acid sequence: CASGQLRQPQHF.